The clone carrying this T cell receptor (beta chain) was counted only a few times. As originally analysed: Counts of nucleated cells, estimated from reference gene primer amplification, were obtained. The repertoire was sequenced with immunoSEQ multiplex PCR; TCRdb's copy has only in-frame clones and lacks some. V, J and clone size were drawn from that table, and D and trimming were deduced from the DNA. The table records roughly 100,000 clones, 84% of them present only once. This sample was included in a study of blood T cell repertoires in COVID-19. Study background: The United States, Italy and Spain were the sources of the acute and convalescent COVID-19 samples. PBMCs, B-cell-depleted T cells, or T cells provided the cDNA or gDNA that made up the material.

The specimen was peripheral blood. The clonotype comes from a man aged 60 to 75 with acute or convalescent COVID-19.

In DNA form, the CDR3 reads TGCGCCAGCAGCCAAGGAAGGGGAGGGTTAAACACCGGGGAGCTGTTTTTT. This gives the protein CASSQGRGGLNTGELFF. The chain carries TRBV4-1 and TRBJ2-2; 7 nucleotides line up with TRBD2. Germline V gene data show CDR1 as MGHRA and CDR2 as YSYEKL. This CDR3 is 17 amino acids long. Unmatched junction bases numbered 7, after V lost 1 base and J lost 2 bases.